The clone carrying this TCR beta chain was counted a few times. Its target is not known. Based on CD45RO/CCR7/CD25/CD127/CD95/CD27, CD4+ regulatory, stem cell-like memory, naive and central memory cells were sorted. The CDR3 consists of 14 residues. V shed 2 bases and J 5 bases; nucleotides not matched to a gene: 5. The germline gives CDR1 LGHNA, CDR2 YNFKEQ. The sample comes from a study of beta chain features in type 1 diabetes. Since all of the isolated RNA was reverse transcribed, expressed TCRB transcripts were what got sequenced. The assay was immunoSEQ multiplex PCR, and TCRdb's table has in-frame clones only and misses some. The sample includes some 190,000 clones, approximately 7.8% seen only once; the top ten take more than 0.75%. Study-wide points: Since sequencing was performed on cDNA, cells with high TCR expression could be over-represented. Shortening of TCRB CDR3s, moderate but significant, appeared in all four CD4+ subsets of Type 1 diabetes patients.

The specimen sequenced was central memory CD4+ T cells from blood. The chain recombines TRBV4-2 with TRBJ2-5, with 7 bases identical to TRBD2. This clonotype was obtained from a woman aged 40 to 50 with type 1 diabetes. CDR3 loop: CASSQQRGGETQYF. The CDR3 DNA follows: TGTGCCAGCAGCCAACAGCGGGGAGGGGAGACCCAGTACTTC.